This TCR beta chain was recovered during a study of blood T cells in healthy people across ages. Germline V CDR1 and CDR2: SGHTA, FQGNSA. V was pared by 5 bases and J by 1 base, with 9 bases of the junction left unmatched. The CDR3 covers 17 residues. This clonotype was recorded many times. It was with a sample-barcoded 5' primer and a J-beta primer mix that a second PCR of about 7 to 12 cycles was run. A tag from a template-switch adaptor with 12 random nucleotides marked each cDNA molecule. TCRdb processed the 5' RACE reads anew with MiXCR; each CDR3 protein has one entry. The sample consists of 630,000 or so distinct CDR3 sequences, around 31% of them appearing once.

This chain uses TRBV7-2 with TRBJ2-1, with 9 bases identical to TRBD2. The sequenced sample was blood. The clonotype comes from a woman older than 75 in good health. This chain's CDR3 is CASSRDAGGGSYNEQFF. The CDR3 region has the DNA TGTGCCAGCAGCCGCGATGCGGGGGGGGGGTCCTACAATGAGCAGTTCTTC.